A selection of T cell receptor beta chains follows, all from one sample in a study of blood T cells in healthy people across ages. TCRdb recomputed calls from the 5' RACE reads with MiXCR, one row per CDR3 protein. This repertoire shows about 1.5 million distinct CDR3 sequences, about 43% found once; its top ten account for roughly 7.9%. Sample: blood. The receptors were gathered from a young woman in good health. The CDR3 runs from the conserved cysteine through the conserved F or W. Fields, in order: CDR3 protein, CDR3 DNA, J gene, clone size, D gene, V gene. A D gene is named only where the DNA matches it firmly. Clone size, where shown, is once, few, many, or a class for clones that have expanded.

CDR3 protein: CASSLGKGYEQYF
CDR3 DNA: TGTGCCAGCAGCCTCGGGAAGGGCTACGAGCAGTACTTC
J gene: TRBJ2-7
clone size: -
D gene: -
V gene: TRBV6-5

CDR3 protein: CASSYTVQERRFF
CDR3 DNA: TGTGCCAGCAGTTACACCGTACAAGAACGGCGGTTCTTC
J gene: TRBJ2-1
clone size: -
D gene: -
V gene: TRBV6-5

CDR3 protein: CAWSVSGAAYNQPQHF
CDR3 DNA: TGTGCCTGGAGTGTAAGTGGGGCGGCATACAATCAGCCCCAGCATTTT
J gene: TRBJ1-5
clone size: -
D gene: -
V gene: TRBV30

CDR3 protein: CASGTTRANTEAFF
CDR3 DNA: TGTGCCAGCGGGACGACTCGGGCGAACACTGAAGCTTTCTTT
J gene: TRBJ1-1
clone size: -
D gene: -
V gene: TRBV2

CDR3 protein: CSVRSEGANSPLHF
CDR3 DNA: TGCAGCGTTCGGTCCGAGGGGGCTAATTCACCCCTCCACTTT
J gene: TRBJ1-6
clone size: few
D gene: TRBD1
V gene: TRBV29-1

CDR3 protein: CATKEDAWETQYF
CDR3 DNA: TGTGCCACCAAAGAGGACGCGTGGGAGACCCAGTACTTC
J gene: TRBJ2-5
clone size: -
D gene: -
V gene: TRBV18

CDR3 protein: CASCTLVNTEAFF
CDR3 DNA: TGTGCCAGCTGCACTTTGGTGAACACTGAAGCTTTCTTT
J gene: TRBJ1-1
clone size: -
D gene: -
V gene: TRBV6-1

CDR3 protein: CASSHSRGVSGDTQYF
CDR3 DNA: TGTGCCAGCAGCCACTCGAGGGGTGTCTCCGGAGATACGCAGTATTTT
J gene: TRBJ2-3
clone size: -
D gene: -
V gene: TRBV7-9

CDR3 protein: CASSLDLGVHGYTF
CDR3 DNA: TGTGCCAGCAGCTTGGATTTGGGGGTTCATGGCTACACCTTC
J gene: TRBJ1-2
clone size: -
D gene: -
V gene: TRBV5-5

CDR3 protein: CASSSPRVSGANVLTF
CDR3 DNA: TGTGCCAGCAGTTCCCCACGGGTTTCTGGGGCCAACGTCCTGACTTTC
J gene: TRBJ2-6
clone size: -
D gene: -
V gene: TRBV27

CDR3 protein: CASSLTYIGQPEAFF
CDR3 DNA: TGCGCCAGCAGCTTGACTTACATTGGACAACCTGAAGCTTTCTTT
J gene: TRBJ1-1
clone size: few
D gene: -
V gene: TRBV5-1

CDR3 protein: CSASGPQGAGGPNTQYF
CDR3 DNA: TGCAGTGCTAGCGGGCCACAGGGGGCGGGGGGTCCCAATACGCAGTATTTT
J gene: TRBJ2-3
clone size: -
D gene: -
V gene: TRBV20-1

CDR3 protein: CTSSLQGYEQYF
CDR3 DNA: TGTACCAGCAGCCTACAGGGGTACGAGCAGTACTTC
J gene: TRBJ2-7
clone size: -
D gene: TRBD1
V gene: TRBV3-1

CDR3 protein: CASSFSGRLHEQYF
CDR3 DNA: TGTGCCAGCAGCTTTAGCGGGAGATTGCACGAGCAGTACTTC
J gene: TRBJ2-7
clone size: -
D gene: TRBD2
V gene: TRBV11-1

CDR3 protein: CASDRSGTSDSTEAFF
CDR3 DNA: TGCGCCAGCGATAGGAGCGGGACGTCAGACAGCACTGAAGCTTTCTTT
J gene: TRBJ1-1
clone size: -
D gene: -
V gene: TRBV5-1

CDR3 protein: CSARGTTWPGELFF
CDR3 DNA: TGCAGTGCTAGAGGAACAACTTGGCCCGGGGAGCTGTTTTTT
J gene: TRBJ2-2
clone size: -
D gene: -
V gene: TRBV20-1

CDR3 protein: CASRTAGRTDYGYTF
CDR3 DNA: TGTGCCAGCAGGACCGCAGGGCGAACTGACTATGGCTACACCTTC
J gene: TRBJ1-2
clone size: -
D gene: -
V gene: TRBV9

CDR3 protein: CASSFGRTPLTDTQYF
CDR3 DNA: TGTGCCAGCAGCTTTGGCAGGACACCCCTCACAGATACGCAGTATTTT
J gene: TRBJ2-3
clone size: -
D gene: -
V gene: TRBV7-2

CDR3 protein: CASSREGLLYNEQFF
CDR3 DNA: TGTGCCAGCAGTCGTGAGGGGCTACTCTACAATGAGCAGTTCTTC
J gene: TRBJ2-1
clone size: -
D gene: -
V gene: TRBV12-3/TRBV12-4

CDR3 protein: CASKVVETDTQYF
CDR3 DNA: TGTGCCAGCAAAGTTGTCGAGACAGATACGCAGTATTTT
J gene: TRBJ2-3
clone size: few
D gene: -
V gene: TRBV2

CDR3 protein: CASSYSFFSGRKMDEQFF
CDR3 DNA: TGTGCCAGCAGTTACTCCTTCTTTAGCGGGAGAAAAATGGATGAGCAGTTCTTC
J gene: TRBJ2-1
clone size: -
D gene: TRBD2
V gene: TRBV6-5

CDR3 protein: CATSRDSAAFF
CDR3 DNA: TGTGCCACCAGCAGAGATTCGGCAGCTTTCTTT
J gene: TRBJ1-1
clone size: -
D gene: -
V gene: TRBV15

CDR3 protein: CASDSQGVRWNTEAFF
CDR3 DNA: TGTGCCAGTGATTCACAGGGGGTGAGGTGGAACACTGAAGCTTTCTTT
J gene: TRBJ1-1
clone size: -
D gene: TRBD1
V gene: TRBV28

CDR3 protein: CASRTGQAVTEAFF
CDR3 DNA: TGCGCCAGCAGGACGGGACAGGCGGTTACTGAAGCTTTCTTT
J gene: TRBJ1-1
clone size: -
D gene: TRBD1
V gene: TRBV5-1

CDR3 protein: CSTGDNEKLFF
CDR3 DNA: TGCAGCACCGGGGATAATGAAAAACTGTTTTTT
J gene: TRBJ1-4
clone size: -
D gene: -
V gene: TRBV20-1

CDR3 protein: CSASPGAGTYEQYF
CDR3 DNA: TGCAGTGCTAGTCCCGGGGCAGGGACCTACGAGCAGTACTTC
J gene: TRBJ2-7
clone size: once
D gene: -
V gene: TRBV20-1

CDR3 protein: CSARDVTNSPLHF
CDR3 DNA: TGCAGTGCTAGAGATGTCACTAATTCACCCCTCCACTTT
J gene: TRBJ1-6
clone size: -
D gene: -
V gene: TRBV20-1

CDR3 protein: CASSPHPWGEQGYEQYF
CDR3 DNA: TGTGCCAGCAGCCCCCACCCCTGGGGGGAACAGGGCTACGAGCAGTACTTC
J gene: TRBJ2-7
clone size: -
D gene: -
V gene: TRBV3-1

CDR3 protein: CASSEIGTDTQYF
CDR3 DNA: TGTGCCAGCAGTGAGATTGGCACAGATACGCAGTATTTT
J gene: TRBJ2-3
clone size: few
D gene: -
V gene: TRBV6-1

CDR3 protein: CASSEWPAKNIQYF
CDR3 DNA: TGTGCCAGCAGTGAATGGCCAGCCAAAAACATTCAGTACTTC
J gene: TRBJ2-4
clone size: -
D gene: -
V gene: TRBV25-1

CDR3 protein: CASSTGTSGNQETQYF
CDR3 DNA: TGTGCCAGCAGCACAGGGACTAGCGGGAACCAAGAGACCCAGTACTTC
J gene: TRBJ2-5
clone size: many
D gene: TRBD2
V gene: TRBV7-9

CDR3 protein: CASSPDRGGYSNQPQHF
CDR3 DNA: TGTGCCAGCAGCCCCGACAGGGGAGGGTATAGCAATCAGCCCCAGCATTTT
J gene: TRBJ1-5
clone size: -
D gene: TRBD1
V gene: TRBV5-5

CDR3 protein: CASSLKKRELGETQYF
CDR3 DNA: TGTGCCAGCAGTTTAAAGAAGCGGGAGCTGGGAGAGACCCAGTACTTC
J gene: TRBJ2-5
clone size: few
D gene: TRBD2
V gene: TRBV12-3/TRBV12-4

CDR3 protein: CATSISGSRETQYF
CDR3 DNA: TGTGCCACCAGCATCAGCGGGAGTCGTGAGACCCAGTACTTC
J gene: TRBJ2-5
clone size: -
D gene: TRBD2
V gene: TRBV15

CDR3 protein: CASSLTGGAIEEQYF
CDR3 DNA: TGTGCCAGCAGCCTAACAGGGGGCGCGATCGAAGAGCAGTACTTC
J gene: TRBJ2-7
clone size: -
D gene: TRBD1
V gene: TRBV7-6

CDR3 protein: CASSVQAGGEQFF
CDR3 DNA: TGTGCCAGCAGTGTTCAAGCGGGGGGGGAGCAGTTCTTC
J gene: TRBJ2-1
clone size: few
D gene: TRBD2
V gene: TRBV2

CDR3 protein: CASSLASPSGGYTF
CDR3 DNA: TGTGCCAGCAGCTTAGCTAGCCCTAGTGGAGGCTACACCTTC
J gene: TRBJ1-2
clone size: -
D gene: -
V gene: TRBV7-8

CDR3 protein: CASSPFGTSGLNGNEQFF
CDR3 DNA: TGTGCCAGCAGCCCGTTTGGGACTAGCGGGCTAAACGGGAATGAGCAGTTCTTC
J gene: TRBJ2-1
clone size: -
D gene: TRBD2
V gene: TRBV7-9

CDR3 protein: CATSRGGTGGDEQFF
CDR3 DNA: TGTGCCACCAGCAGAGGAGGGACTGGGGGCGATGAGCAGTTCTTC
J gene: TRBJ2-1
clone size: -
D gene: -
V gene: TRBV15

CDR3 protein: CASSPPRESWYDTDTQYF
CDR3 DNA: TGTGCCAGCTCACCACCGCGGGAATCCTGGTATGACACAGATACGCAGTATTTT
J gene: TRBJ2-3
clone size: -
D gene: -
V gene: TRBV18

CDR3 protein: CASTQLAGGQKNIQYF
CDR3 DNA: TGTGCCAGCACCCAACTAGCGGGAGGGCAAAAAAACATTCAGTACTTC
J gene: TRBJ2-4
clone size: -
D gene: TRBD2
V gene: TRBV6-6

CDR3 protein: CSVIRSNYGYTF
CDR3 DNA: TGCAGCGTCATCAGATCCAACTATGGCTACACCTTC
J gene: TRBJ1-2
clone size: -
D gene: -
V gene: TRBV29-1

CDR3 protein: CASSLFGTNQETQYF
CDR3 DNA: TGTGCCAGCAGCTTATTTGGGACCAACCAAGAGACCCAGTACTTC
J gene: TRBJ2-5
clone size: -
D gene: -
V gene: TRBV7-3

CDR3 protein: CASSFGTIGEQFF
CDR3 DNA: TGTGCCAGCAGTTTCGGGACGATTGGGGAGCAGTTCTTC
J gene: TRBJ2-1
clone size: many
D gene: -
V gene: TRBV12-3/TRBV12-4

CDR3 protein: CASRLSPAWGAIRYNEQFF
CDR3 DNA: TGTGCCAGCAGACTATCCCCGGCGTGGGGGGCGATTAGATACAATGAGCAGTTCTTC
J gene: TRBJ2-1
clone size: -
D gene: -
V gene: TRBV27

CDR3 protein: CASSPPVGTGSVDTQYF
CDR3 DNA: TGTGCCAGCTCACCACCGGTTGGGACAGGAAGTGTAGATACGCAGTATTTT
J gene: TRBJ2-3
clone size: -
D gene: TRBD1
V gene: TRBV18

CDR3 protein: CASSEGADKNIQYF
CDR3 DNA: TGTGCCAGCAGTGAAGGGGCAGACAAAAACATTCAGTACTTC
J gene: TRBJ2-4
clone size: few
D gene: -
V gene: TRBV2

CDR3 protein: CASIQQSLAGGWNEQFF
CDR3 DNA: TGTGCCAGCATCCAACAGAGCCTAGCGGGAGGGTGGAATGAGCAGTTCTTC
J gene: TRBJ2-1
clone size: -
D gene: TRBD2
V gene: TRBV7-2

CDR3 protein: CASSVGTTRSYEQYF
CDR3 DNA: TGTGCCAGCAGCGTAGGGACAACCCGATCCTACGAGCAGTACTTC
J gene: TRBJ2-7
clone size: few
D gene: -
V gene: TRBV9